The sequence of this T cell receptor beta chain was determined in a study of blood T cells in healthy people across ages. Study findings and constraints: Roughly linear age-related decline in beta diversity appeared, significant by age about 40.

V lost 0 bases, J lost 6 bases, and 12 bases stayed unmatched. The CDR3 totals 18 residues. In germline, CDR1 is LGHNA, CDR2 YSLEER. A J-beta primer mix and a sample-barcoded 5' primer were used in a second PCR of roughly 7 to 12 cycles. Each CDR3 protein gets one entry after TCRdb re-called the 5' RACE reads with MiXCR. The sample comprises hundreds of thousands of distinct CDR3 sequences, more than 35% of which are singletons, and around 18% rests with the top ten. A minimum of 5 micrograms of total RNA was extracted per sample. This clonotype was seen a handful of times. Its antigen is unidentified.

The TCR comes from an elderly man in good health. The rearrangement links TRBV4-3 to TRBJ2-1; 9 bases match TRBD2. Material for sequencing was blood. CDR3 amino acids: CASSQDWGSLREGNEQFF. Here the CDR3 DNA reads TGCGCCAGCAGCCAAGATTGGGGTTCGTTGCGGGAGGGCAATGAGCAGTTCTTC.